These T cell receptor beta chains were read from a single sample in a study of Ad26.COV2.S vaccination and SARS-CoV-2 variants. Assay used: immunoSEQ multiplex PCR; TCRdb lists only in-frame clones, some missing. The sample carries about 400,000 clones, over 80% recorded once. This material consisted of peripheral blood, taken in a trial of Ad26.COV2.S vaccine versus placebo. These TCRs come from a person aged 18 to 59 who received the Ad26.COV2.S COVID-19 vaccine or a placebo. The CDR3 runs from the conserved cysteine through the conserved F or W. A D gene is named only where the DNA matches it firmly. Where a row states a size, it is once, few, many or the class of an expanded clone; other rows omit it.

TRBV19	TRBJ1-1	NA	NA	CASTTWGHSNTEAFF	TGTGCCAGTACCACGTGGGGGCATTCAAACACTGAAGCTTTCTTT
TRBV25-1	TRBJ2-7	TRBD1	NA	CASSAPTGLNPYEQYF	TGTGCCAGCAGTGCCCCGACAGGGTTGAACCCCTACGAGCAGTACTTC
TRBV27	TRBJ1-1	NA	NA	CASSFRGLAEAFF	TGTGCCAGCAGTTTCCGTGGGTTGGCTGAAGCTTTCTTT
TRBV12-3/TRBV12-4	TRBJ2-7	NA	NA	CASSLTLLTSQF	TGTGCCAGCAGTTTAACCCTATTGACATCCCAATTC
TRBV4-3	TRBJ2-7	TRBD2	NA	CASREELGGASYEQYF	TGCGCCAGCAGGGAGGAACTCGGGGGGGCCTCCTACGAGCAGTACTTC
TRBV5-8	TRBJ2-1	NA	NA	CASPIRPYNEQFF	TGTGCCAGCCCCATCAGGCCGTACAATGAGCAGTTCTTC
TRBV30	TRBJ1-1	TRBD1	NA	CAWSARQGSVTEAFF	TGTGCCTGGAGTGCCCGACAGGGGAGTGTAACTGAAGCTTTCTTT
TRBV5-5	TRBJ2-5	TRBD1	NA	CASSLQGVIETQYF	TGTGCCAGCAGCCTACAGGGGGTTATAGAGACCCAGTACTTC
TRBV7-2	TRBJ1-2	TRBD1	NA	CASSLERDRINYGYTF	TGTGCCAGCAGCTTAGAGCGGGACAGAATTAACTATGGCTACACCTTC
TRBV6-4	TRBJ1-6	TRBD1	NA	CASSDRGQGNSPLHF	TGTGCCAGCAGTGACAGGGGGCAAGGGAATTCACCCCTCCACTTT
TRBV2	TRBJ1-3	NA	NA	CASSVKGTASGNTIYF	TGTGCCAGCAGTGTAAAGGGTACTGCCTCTGGAAACACCATATATTTT
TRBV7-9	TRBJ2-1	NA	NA	CASSSGGLSRREQFF	TGTGCCAGCAGCTCCGGGGGCCTGTCCCGGAGGGAGCAGTTCTTC
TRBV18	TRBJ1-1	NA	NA	CATQRRDTEAFF	TGTGCCACCCAACGGCGGGACACTGAAGCTTTCTTT
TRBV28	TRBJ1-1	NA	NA	CASSLGVGVAFF	TGTGCCAGCAGTTTAGGGGTGGGAGTAGCTTTCTTT
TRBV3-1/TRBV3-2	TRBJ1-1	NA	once	CASSQDSRQNTEAFF	TGTGCCAGCAGCCAAGATTCTAGACAGAACACTGAAGCTTTCTTT
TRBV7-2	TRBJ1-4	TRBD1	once	CASSPRDRGWSNEKLFF	TGTGCCAGCAGCCCCCGGGACAGGGGGTGGTCTAATGAAAAACTGTTTTTT
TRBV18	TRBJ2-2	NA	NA	CASSPTRANTGELFF	TGTGCCAGCTCACCGACACGCGCGAACACCGGGGAGCTGTTTTTT
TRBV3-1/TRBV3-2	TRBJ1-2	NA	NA	CASSQFAPDYGYTF	TGTGCCAGCAGCCAATTCGCACCCGACTATGGCTACACCTTC
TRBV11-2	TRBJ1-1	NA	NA	CASSGGGENTEAFF	TGTGCCAGCAGCGGGGGGGGTGAGAACACTGAAGCTTTCTTT
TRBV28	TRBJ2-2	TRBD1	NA	CASSLFPGGGMAGELFF	TGTGCCAGCAGTTTATTCCCAGGGGGCGGTATGGCCGGGGAGCTGTTTTTT
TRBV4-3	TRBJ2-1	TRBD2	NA	CASSRNLAEKIYNEQFF	TGCGCCAGCAGCCGTAATCTAGCGGAAAAAATCTACAATGAGCAGTTCTTC
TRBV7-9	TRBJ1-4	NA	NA	CASSDRPGAAPGRLFF	TGTGCCAGCAGCGACCGACCAGGGGCTGCGCCTGGTAGACTGTTTTTT
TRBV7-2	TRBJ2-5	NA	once	CASSSTGYAKTQYF	TGTGCCAGCAGCTCGACAGGATACGCAAAGACCCAGTACTTC
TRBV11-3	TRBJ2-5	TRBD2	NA	CASSSYGGAETQYF	TGTGCCAGCAGCTCCTACGGGGGGGCGGAGACCCAGTACTTC
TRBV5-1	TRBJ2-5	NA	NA	CASSLGPGGETQYF	TGCGCCAGCAGCTTGGGTCCGGGTGGAGAGACCCAGTACTTC
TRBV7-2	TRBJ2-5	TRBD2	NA	CASSSTAGGAKTQYF	TGTGCCAGCAGCTCTACCGCGGGGGGGGCAAAGACCCAGTACTTC
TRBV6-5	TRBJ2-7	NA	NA	CASSSGTDEQYF	TGTGCCAGCAGCTCCGGGACGGACGAGCAGTACTTC
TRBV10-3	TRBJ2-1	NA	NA	CAISEGGNEQFF	TGTGCCATCAGTGAGGGAGGAAATGAGCAGTTCTTC
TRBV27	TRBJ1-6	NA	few	CASSFPAAHEGTLHF	TGTGCCAGCAGTTTCCCGGCAGCCCATGAGGGGACCCTCCACTTT
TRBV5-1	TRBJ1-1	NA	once	CASSLYPGINTEAFF	TGCGCCAGCAGCTTGTATCCGGGGATCAACACTGAAGCTTTCTTT
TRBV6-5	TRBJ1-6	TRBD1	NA	CASRGQIRLDSPLHF	TGTGCCAGCAGGGGACAGATCAGGCTTGATTCACCCCTCCACTTT
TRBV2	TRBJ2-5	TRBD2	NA	CASTPNGAGGRQETQYF	TGTGCCAGCACTCCGAACGGGGCGGGGGGCCGACAAGAGACCCAGTACTTC
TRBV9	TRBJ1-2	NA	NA	CASSDPARVFYGYTF	TGTGCCAGCAGCGACCCGGCCAGGGTGTTTTATGGCTACACCTTC
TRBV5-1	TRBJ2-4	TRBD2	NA	CASSLPSGGNGNIQYF	TGCGCCAGCAGCTTGCCCTCGGGGGGGAACGGTAACATTCAGTACTTC
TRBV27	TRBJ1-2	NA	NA	CASSFQGNYGYTF	TGTGCCAGCAGTTTCCAGGGTAACTATGGCTACACCTTC
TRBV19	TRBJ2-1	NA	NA	CASPSPHAISYNEQFF	TGTGCCAGCCCCTCCCCTCACGCTATTTCCTACAATGAGCAGTTCTTC